A selection of T cell receptor beta chains follows, all from one sample in a study of post-analysis software for immune sequencing data. One entry per CDR3 protein results from TCRdb running MiXCR on the PCR reads. The data show 400,000 to 500,000 distinct CDR3 sequences, with approximately 38% seen just once and less than 10% held by the top ten. Sequencing used blood. The receptors here all came from a girl aged 2 to 10 with multiple sclerosis. CDR3s include the opening cysteine and the closing phenylalanine or tryptophan. Fields, in order: clone size, V gene, J gene, D gene, CDR3 DNA, CDR3 protein. The D gene is left open where the match is weak. Only part of the rows carry a size: once, few, many, or a class if the clone is expanded.

abundance: NA; v_gene: TRBV12-3/TRBV12-4; j_gene: TRBJ2-1; d_gene: NA; CDR3nt: TGTGCCCGCAGATCCGGGGGACACCGAGCAGGGGAGCAGTTCTTC; CDR3aa: CARRSGGHRAGEQFF
abundance: NA; v_gene: TRBV25-1; j_gene: TRBJ1-2; d_gene: TRBD1; CDR3nt: TGTGCCACCAGGCCCGGGACAGGGTACGGCTACACCTTC; CDR3aa: CATRPGTGYGYTF
abundance: NA; v_gene: TRBV4-1; j_gene: TRBJ1-1; d_gene: NA; CDR3nt: TGCGCCAGCAGCCAACGACAGAGGTGGGAAGAAGCTTTCTTT; CDR3aa: CASSQRQRWEEAFF
abundance: NA; v_gene: TRBV2; j_gene: TRBJ2-7; d_gene: TRBD2; CDR3nt: TGTGCCAGCAGCGGACAGGGGACTAGCGGGAGACGTGCCTACGAGCAGTACTTC; CDR3aa: CASSGQGTSGRRAYEQYF
abundance: NA; v_gene: TRBV20-1; j_gene: TRBJ2-5; d_gene: TRBD2; CDR3nt: TGCAGTGCTAGAGATCTGGCACTAGCGGTCCAAGAGACCCAGTACTTC; CDR3aa: CSARDLALAVQETQYF
abundance: few; v_gene: TRBV12-3/TRBV12-4; j_gene: TRBJ1-6; d_gene: NA; CDR3nt: TGTGCCAGCAGTTCGAGACAGGTTGGTGCTTCTCTCCACTTT; CDR3aa: CASSSRQVGASLHF
abundance: NA; v_gene: TRBV3-1; j_gene: TRBJ2-1; d_gene: TRBD2; CDR3nt: TGTGCCAGCAGCCAGCCCGAGCGGGGTCCCACCTACAATGAGCAGTTCTTC; CDR3aa: CASSQPERGPTYNEQFF
abundance: few; v_gene: TRBV12-3/TRBV12-4; j_gene: TRBJ1-1; d_gene: TRBD1; CDR3nt: TGTGCCAGCAGTTTCCAGGGGGCGACTGAAGCTTTCTTT; CDR3aa: CASSFQGATEAFF
abundance: few; v_gene: TRBV28; j_gene: TRBJ2-1; d_gene: TRBD2; CDR3nt: TGTGCCAGCAGTACCTTTTGGACTAGCGGGGGGGACAATGAGCAGTTCTTC; CDR3aa: CASSTFWTSGGDNEQFF
abundance: NA; v_gene: TRBV5-5; j_gene: TRBJ2-3; d_gene: NA; CDR3nt: TGTGCCAGCAGCCGACCCACAGATACGCAGTATTTT; CDR3aa: CASSRPTDTQYF
abundance: NA; v_gene: TRBV20-1; j_gene: TRBJ2-1; d_gene: NA; CDR3nt: TGCAGTGCTCCCCCGGGCACGGGGATTGTCTACAATGAGCAGTTCTTC; CDR3aa: CSAPPGTGIVYNEQFF
abundance: NA; v_gene: TRBV7-2; j_gene: TRBJ1-2; d_gene: TRBD1; CDR3nt: TGTGCCAGCGGGACAGGGGATAATTATGGCTACACCTTC; CDR3aa: CASGTGDNYGYTF
abundance: few; v_gene: TRBV7-3; j_gene: TRBJ1-2; d_gene: TRBD1; CDR3nt: TGTGCCAGCAGCTTAAGCTCAGGGGGCGAGAATGGCTACACCTTC; CDR3aa: CASSLSSGGENGYTF